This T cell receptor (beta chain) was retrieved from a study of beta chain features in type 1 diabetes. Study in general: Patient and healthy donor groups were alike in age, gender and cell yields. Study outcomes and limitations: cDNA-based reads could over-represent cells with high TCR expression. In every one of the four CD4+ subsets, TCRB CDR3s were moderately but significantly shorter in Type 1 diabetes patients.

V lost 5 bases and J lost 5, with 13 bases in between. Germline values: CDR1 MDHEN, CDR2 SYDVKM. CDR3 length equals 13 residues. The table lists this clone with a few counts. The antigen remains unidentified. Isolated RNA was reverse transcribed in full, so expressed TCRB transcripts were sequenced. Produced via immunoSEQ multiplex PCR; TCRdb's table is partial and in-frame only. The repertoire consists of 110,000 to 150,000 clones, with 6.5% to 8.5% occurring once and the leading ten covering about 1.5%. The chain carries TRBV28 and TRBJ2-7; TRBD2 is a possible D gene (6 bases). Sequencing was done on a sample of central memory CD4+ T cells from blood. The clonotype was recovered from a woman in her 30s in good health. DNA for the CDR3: TGTGCCAGCAGTCGGGGGAAGTTCCACGAGCAGTACTTC. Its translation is CASSRGKFHEQYF.